This T cell receptor (beta chain) is from a study of OX40 agonist ivuxolimab in advanced cancers. Study summary: Prior anti-PD-1, anti-PD-L1 or anti-CTLA-4 therapy was allowed; around 40% had some.

Individuals having autoimmune disease history or systemic immunosuppression were not enrolled. Regarding the study as a whole: The CD4+ and CD8+ T cells in the blood had expanded clonally by week 6 at 0.1 to 3.0 mg/kg.

Notes on this clone: What it binds is unknown.

Libraries were prepared by immunoSEQ multiplex PCR; TCRdb keeps only in-frame clonotypes and omits some of them. The data hold roughly 67,000 clones, with approximately 85% observed a single time. The source was CD4+ or CD8+ T cells sorted from blood, collected in a trial of the OX40 agonist ivuxolimab. The source of this sequence is an adult with an advanced solid tumor such as melanoma, head and neck, liver or kidney cancer.

The CDR3 bases are TGTGCCAGCGGGTCTTGGCAGAACTCCTACGAGCAGTACTTC. Translated: CASGSWQNSYEQYF. The chain uses TRBV6-1 and TRBJ2-7; D unresolved. V was cut by 8 bases and J by 0 bases, with 14 bases left in between. This CDR3 spans 14 amino acids. Germline V gene lookup returns CDR1 MNHNS and CDR2 SASEGT.